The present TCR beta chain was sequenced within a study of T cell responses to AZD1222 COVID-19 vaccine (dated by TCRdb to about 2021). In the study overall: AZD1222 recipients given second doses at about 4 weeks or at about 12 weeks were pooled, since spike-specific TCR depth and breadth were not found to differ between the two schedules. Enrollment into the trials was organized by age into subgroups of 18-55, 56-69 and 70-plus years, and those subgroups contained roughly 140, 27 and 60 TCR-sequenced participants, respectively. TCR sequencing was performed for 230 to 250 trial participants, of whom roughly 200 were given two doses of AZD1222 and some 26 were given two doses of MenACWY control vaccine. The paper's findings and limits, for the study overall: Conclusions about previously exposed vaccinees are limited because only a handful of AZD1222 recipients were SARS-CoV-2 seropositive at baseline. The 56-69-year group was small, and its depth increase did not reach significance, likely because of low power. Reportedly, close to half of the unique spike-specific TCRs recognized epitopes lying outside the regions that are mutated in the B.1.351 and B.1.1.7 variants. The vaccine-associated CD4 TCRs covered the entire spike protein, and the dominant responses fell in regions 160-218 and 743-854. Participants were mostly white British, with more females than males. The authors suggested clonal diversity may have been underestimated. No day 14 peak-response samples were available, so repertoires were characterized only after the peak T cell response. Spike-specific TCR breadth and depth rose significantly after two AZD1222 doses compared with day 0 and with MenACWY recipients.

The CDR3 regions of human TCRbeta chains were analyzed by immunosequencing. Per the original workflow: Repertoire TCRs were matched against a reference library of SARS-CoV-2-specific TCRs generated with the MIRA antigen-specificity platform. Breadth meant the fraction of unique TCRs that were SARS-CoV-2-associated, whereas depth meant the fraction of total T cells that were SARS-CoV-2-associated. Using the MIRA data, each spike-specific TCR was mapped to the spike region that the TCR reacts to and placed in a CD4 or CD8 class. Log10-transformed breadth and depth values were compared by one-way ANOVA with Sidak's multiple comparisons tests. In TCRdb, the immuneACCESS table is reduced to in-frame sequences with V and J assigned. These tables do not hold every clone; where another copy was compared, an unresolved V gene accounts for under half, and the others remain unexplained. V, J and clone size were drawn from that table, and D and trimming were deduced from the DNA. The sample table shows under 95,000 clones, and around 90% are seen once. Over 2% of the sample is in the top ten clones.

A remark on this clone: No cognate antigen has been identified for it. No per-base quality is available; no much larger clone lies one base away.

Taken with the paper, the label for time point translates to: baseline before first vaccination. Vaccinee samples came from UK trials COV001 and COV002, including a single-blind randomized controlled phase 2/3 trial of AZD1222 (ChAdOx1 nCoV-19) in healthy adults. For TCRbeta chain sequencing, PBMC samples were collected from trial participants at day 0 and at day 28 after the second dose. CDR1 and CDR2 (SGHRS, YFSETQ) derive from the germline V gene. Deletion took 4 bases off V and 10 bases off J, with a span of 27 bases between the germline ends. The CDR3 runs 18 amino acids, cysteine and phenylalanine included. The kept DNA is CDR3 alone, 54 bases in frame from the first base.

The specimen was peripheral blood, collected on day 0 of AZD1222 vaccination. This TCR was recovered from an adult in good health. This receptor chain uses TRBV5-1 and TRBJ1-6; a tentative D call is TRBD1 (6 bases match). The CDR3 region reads CASSPQGRTRGSGSPLHF. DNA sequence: TGCGCCAGCAGCCCACAGGGCCGTACACGGGGGTCGGGATCACCCCTCCACTTT.